These 12 T cell receptor beta chains came from one sample sequenced in a study of radiation and T cells in renal cell carcinoma. Sequencing used immunoSEQ multiplex PCR; TCRdb keeps in-frame clones, though not all of them. The profile shows 120,000 to 150,000 clones, approximately 86% of them singletons. Stated time point: blood 4 weeks post-SBRT, at nephrectomy. Described treatment: 15 Gy SBRT to primary tumor, nephrectomy 4 weeks later. Sequenced here: blood, sampled from a patient whose treatment included radiotherapy and nephrectomy. The receptors were sampled from a woman in her fifties or sixties with renal cell carcinoma.

This sequence joins TRBV28 and TRBJ2-2; no clear D. Trimming took 8 bases from V and 3 from J, leaving 4 bases between them. Per germline, CDR1 MDHEN and CDR2 SYDVKM. The CDR3 length is 11 residues. CDR3 residues: CASGYTGELFF. As DNA, the CDR3 is TGTGCCAGCGGCTACACCGGGGAGCTGTTTTTT.

The chain carries TRBV19 and TRBJ2-6; 7 nucleotides line up with TRBD1. The V and J ends lost 4 bases and 0 bases, in that order; junction bases with no gene match: 0. CDR1 is LNHDA and CDR2 is SQIVND in the germline V gene (reference sequence). The CDR3 has 15 amino acids. CDR3: CASSTGGSGANVLTF. For the CDR3, the DNA is TGTGCCAGTAGTACAGGGGGCTCTGGGGCCAACGTCCTGACTTTC. The full variable domain, its missing parts supplied by reference TRBV19 and TRBJ2-6, is DGGITQSPKYLFRKEGQNVTLSCEQNLNHDAMYWYRQDPGQGLRLIYYSQIVNDFQKGDIAEGYSVSREKKESFPLTVTSAQKNPTAFYLCASSTGGSGANVLTFGAGSRLTVL.

The CDR3 sequence: CATLLGVYNSPLHF. For the CDR3, the DNA is TGTGCCACCTTACTTGGGGTCTATAATTCACCCCTCCACTTT. The V gene is TRBV28, the J gene TRBJ1-6; D ambiguous. Germline V gives CDR1 MDHEN, CDR2 SYDVKM. V lost 10 bases and J 3 bases, leaving 13 bases between the germline ends. CDR3 length: 14 amino acids.

The rearrangement joins TRBV6-5 to TRBJ2-5, with a possible D match to TRBD2 (5 bases). Between the trimmed V and J ends, which lost 6 bases and 4 bases, there was a span of 15 bases. CDR1 and CDR2 (germline): MNHEY, SVGAGI. The CDR3 totals 14 residues. CDR3 protein: CASRLDWRRETQYF. DNA of the CDR3: TGTGCCAGCAGATTGGACTGGCGGCGAGAGACCCAGTACTTC.

The chain is built from TRBV27 and TRBJ2-2, with 8 bases aligning to TRBD1. V shed 6 bases and J 3 bases; nucleotides not matched to a gene: 12. The CDR3 length is 17 residues. Germline V gene data show CDR1 as MNHEY and CDR2 as SMNVEV (reference sequence). The CDR3 sequence is CASSRFRDRTDTGELFF. In DNA form, the CDR3 reads TGTGCCAGCAGCCGATTCCGGGACAGGACTGACACCGGGGAGCTGTTTTTT.

The chain recombines TRBV1 with TRBJ2-7; the table's D call of TRBD2 was not tested on the DNA. TRBV1 is termed a pseudogene. This CDR3 has 19 amino acids. Written as DNA, the CDR3 is TGCACCAGCAGCTCCCCCACTCTTTGCGGGGCAATTAGCTCCTACGAGCAGTACTTC. This translates into CTSSSPTLCGAISSYEQYF.

V usage is TRBV18 and J usage is TRBJ2-7; tentative D call: TRBD1 (6 bases). Between the trimmed V and J ends, which lost 5 bases and 3 bases, there was a span of 11 bases. From germline, CDR1 is KGHSH and CDR2 LQKENI. CDR3 length equals 13 residues. The CDR3 loop reads CASSEAGVYEQYF. The CDR3 coding sequence is TGTGCCAGCTCAGAGGCAGGGGTCTACGAGCAGTACTTC.

The chain carries TRBV21-1 and TRBJ2-7; the table assigns TRBD1, which was not confirmed against the DNA. TRBV21-1 corresponds to a pseudogene. The CDR3 is 14 residues long. The CDR3 DNA reads TGTGCCAGCAGCAAGGAGGGACAGGGCTACGAGCAGTACTTC. It specifies CASSKEGQGYEQYF.

V is TRBV7-9 and J is TRBJ2-7; 7 nucleotides line up with TRBD2. Losses at the gene ends were 4 bases for V and 4 bases for J; bases not matched to a gene: 1. Per the germline V gene, CDR1 is SEHNR and CDR2 is FQNEAQ (reference sequence). The CDR3 sequence is 12 residues long. CDR3 sequence (DNA): TGTGCCAGCAGCTCGCGGGGGTACGAGCAGTACTTC. As protein: CASSSRGYEQYF.

The chain combines TRBV18 with TRBJ1-3; D is possibly TRBD1 (5 bases). The CDR3 sequence is 17 residues long. Germline CDR1 is KGHSH and CDR2 is LQKENI. V dropped 2 bases and J dropped 5 bases, with 19 bases sitting between them. Here the CDR3 reads CASSPVGPGLSRNTIYF. The CDR3 nucleotides read TGTGCCAGCTCACCAGTGGGACCGGGACTGAGTAGAAACACCATATATTTT.

The V gene is TRBV25-1, the J gene TRBJ2-3; D gene uncertain. CDR3 length equals 13 residues. Between the trimmed V and J ends, which lost 4 bases and 6 bases, there was a span of 11 bases. From germline, CDR1 is MGHDK and CDR2 SYGVNS. The CDR3 sequence is CASSGPGFDTQYF. Written as DNA, the CDR3 is TGTGCCAGCAGTGGTCCCGGATTCGATACGCAGTATTTT. The entire variable domain, with the rest obtained from reference TRBV25-1 and TRBJ2-3, is as follows: EADIYQTPRYLVIGTGKKITLECSQTMGHDKMYWYQQDPGMELHLIHYSYGVNSTEKGDLSSESTVSRIRTEHFPLTLESARPSHTSQYLCASSGPGFDTQYFGPGTRLTVL.

The gene calls are TRBV5-1 and TRBJ2-5, with 14 bases aligning to TRBD2. The length of the CDR3 is 17 residues. The V gene's germline CDR1 is SGHRS and CDR2 YFSETQ. V was pared by 3 bases and J by 1 base, with 5 bases of the junction left unmatched. CDR3 loop: CASSSTSGRDFQETQYF. CDR3 bases: TGCGCCAGCAGCTCGACTAGCGGGAGGGATTTCCAAGAGACCCAGTACTTC. Using reference TRBV5-1 and TRBJ2-5 for the parts outside the CDR3, the full variable domain is KAGVTQTPRYLIKTRGQQVTLSCSPISGHRSVSWYQQTPGQGLQFLFEYFSETQRNKGNFPGRFSGRQFSNSRSEMNVSTLELGDSALYLCASSSTSGRDFQETQYFGPGTRLLVL.